Following are 21 T cell receptor beta chains from one sample sequenced in a study of shared clonotypes between healthy human individuals. Libraries were prepared by immunoSEQ multiplex PCR; TCRdb keeps only in-frame clonotypes and omits some of them. Of 850,000 to 1,200,000 clones listed, around 74% were seen once; the top ten hold approximately 1.5%. The sequenced sample consisted of memory CD4+ T cells sorted from blood. Subset: CD45RA-negative fraction. These receptors all come from a man aged 18 to 30 in good health.

This clone was observed a handful of times. The V gene is TRBV18, the J gene TRBJ1-3; D uncertain. Trimming removed 3 bases at V and 1 base at J, with 13 bases between. Per the germline V gene, CDR1 is KGHSH and CDR2 is LQKENI. CDR3 length: 16 amino acids. The DNA of the CDR3 is TGTGCCAGCTCACCTTCTAGGAGTCTGTCTGGAAACACCATATATTTT. It encodes CASSPSRSLSGNTIYF.

About this clone itself: The sample has other DNA sequences that encode this CDR3 too. The chain is built from TRBV18 and TRBJ2-7, with no clear D. Trimming stripped 1 base from V and 0 bases from J, with 7 bases between. The CDR3 covers 14 residues. CDR1 is KGHSH and CDR2 is LQKENI in the germline V gene. The CDR3 spells CASSPQGTSYEQYF. DNA of the CDR3: TGTGCCAGCTCACCACAGGGTACCTCCTACGAGCAGTACTTC. Looking up the rest from reference TRBV18 and TRBJ2-7 gives the full variable domain: NAGVMQNPRHLVRRRGQEARLRCSPMKGHSHVYWYRQLPEEGLKFMVYLQKENIIDESGMPKERFSAEFPKEGPSILRIQQVVRGDSAAYFCASSPQGTSYEQYFGPGTRLTVT.

The chain carries TRBV28 and TRBJ1-2; TRBD1 is a possible D gene (6 bases). V was trimmed by 3 bases and J by 4 bases, leaving 9 bases between them. The CDR3 totals 13 residues. Germline assignment: CDR1 MDHEN and CDR2 SYDVKM. CDR3 region: CASSLDSLYGYTF. In DNA, the CDR3 is TGTGCCAGCAGTTTGGACAGCCTCTATGGCTACACCTTC.

The rearrangement joins TRBV7-2 to TRBJ2-3; D is perhaps TRBD2 (7 bases). Between the trimmed V and J ends, which lost 3 bases and 0 bases, there was a span of 19 bases. Per germline, CDR1 SGHTA and CDR2 FQGNSA. CDR3 length: 18 amino acids. The CDR3 region is CASSLGASGGTSTDTQYF. The CDR3 DNA follows: TGTGCCAGCAGCTTGGGGGCTAGCGGAGGGACTAGCACAGATACGCAGTATTTT.

V is TRBV6-1 and J is TRBJ2-1, with 9 bases fitting TRBD1. Germline CDR1 and CDR2: MNHNS and SASEGT. CDR3 length equals 12 residues. V lost 6 bases, J lost 11 bases, and 5 bases stayed unmatched. Here the CDR3 reads CASSWDRVKQFF. As DNA, the CDR3 is TGTGCCAGCAGCTGGGACAGGGTAAAGCAGTTCTTC.

The V call is TRBV6-1, the J call TRBJ1-1; possible D gene TRBD1, 5 bases. The CDR3 sequence is 14 residues long. Trimming stripped 0 bases from V and 6 bases from J, with 11 bases between. Germline assignment: CDR1 MNHNS and CDR2 SASEGT. CDR3 nucleotide sequence: TGTGCCAGCAGTGAAGCGCTGACAGTAGCTGAAGCTTTCTTT. Its protein product is CASSEALTVAEAFF.

The genes are TRBV18 and TRBJ1-1, with a possible D match to TRBD1 (6 bases). Trimming took off 3 bases at V and 4 bases at J, with 12 bases between the two ends. This CDR3 region has 14 residues. Looked up from germline, CDR1 is KGHSH and CDR2 is LQKENI. CDR3 nucleotides: TGTGCCAGCTCACCTCTCCGAGGGGGCACTGAAGCTTTCTTT. Its translation is CASSPLRGGTEAFF.

This rearrangement joins TRBV5-6 to TRBJ1-1; 8 positions agree with TRBD1. The germline V gene has CDR1 SGHDT and CDR2 YYEEEE. The CDR3 runs 16 residues. The junction had 11 bases not matched to a gene; V was cut back by 6 bases and J by 1 base. The CDR3 sequence is CASNNRRTGRNTEAFF. In nucleotides, the CDR3 is TGTGCCAGCAACAATAGAAGGACAGGGAGGAACACTGAAGCTTTCTTT.

The chain recombines TRBV19 with TRBJ1-1; TRBD1 is a possible D gene (6 bases). Germline V gene data show CDR1 as LNHDA and CDR2 as SQIVND (reference sequence). Deletions cut 6 bases from V and 2 bases from J, with 13 bases between. The CDR3 is 14 residues long. The CDR3, as DNA: TGTGCCAGTAGCCCCGGGACATTTAACACTGAAGCTTTCTTT. Translated, it gives CASSPGTFNTEAFF.

This clone was picked up a small number of times. V is TRBV28 and J is TRBJ2-7; perhaps TRBD2 as D (7 bases). Per the germline V gene, CDR1 is MDHEN and CDR2 is SYDVKM. V lost 4 bases and J 3 bases, leaving 25 bases between the germline ends. The CDR3 sequence is 18 residues long. The CDR3 reads CASSSNLPAGGRYYEQYF. The CDR3 bases are TGTGCCAGCAGTTCAAACCTACCGGCCGGGGGGCGGTACTACGAGCAGTACTTC.

This clone was detected only a few times. V is TRBV5-4 and J is TRBJ1-4; the D is unclear. Deletions cut 0 bases from V and 8 bases from J, with 8 bases between. The CDR3 runs 13 residues. Germline V gene lookup returns CDR1 SGHNT and CDR2 YYREEE (reference sequence). The CDR3 coding sequence is TGTGCCAGCAGCTTGGATCCGGGAGAAAAACTGTTTTTT. It specifies CASSLDPGEKLFF.

The chain employs TRBV4-3 and TRBJ2-3; a weak D match, TRBD2 (5 bases). The CDR3 totals 14 residues. V lost 4 bases and J lost 3, with 11 bases in between. The germline V gene encodes CDR1 LGHNA and CDR2 YSLEER. The CDR3 protein is CASSLMGVTDTQYF. The CDR3, as DNA: TGCGCCAGCAGCCTGATGGGAGTTACAGATACGCAGTATTTT.

The chain carries TRBV4-3 and TRBJ2-3; D gene ambiguous. The germline CDR1 and CDR2 sequences are LGHNA and YSLEER. Trimming took 0 bases from V and 1 from J, leaving 5 bases between them. The CDR3 spans 14 residues. The DNA for the CDR3 is TGCGCCAGCAGCCAAGAAAAGGGCACAGATACGCAGTATTTT. It is translated as CASSQEKGTDTQYF.

This clone was seen a single time. The chain joins TRBV25-1 to TRBJ1-5, with D perhaps matching TRBD1 (6 bases). The CDR3 length is 13 residues. CDR1 and CDR2 (germline): MGHDK, SYGVNS. V was cut by 1 base and J by 7 bases, with 8 bases left in between. CDR3 in DNA: TGTGCCAGCAGTGAATCCAGGGGACAGCCCCAGCATTTT. It yields the protein CASSESRGQPQHF.

The chain uses TRBV2 and TRBJ1-4; D is possibly TRBD1 (5 bases). The CDR3 spans 13 residues. Germline CDR1 reads SNHLY; CDR2 reads FYNNEI. V was trimmed by 7 bases and J by 7 bases, leaving 13 bases between them. CDR3 sequence reads: CASMRGTGEKLFF. The CDR3 DNA reads TGTGCCAGCATGAGAGGGACCGGTGAAAAACTGTTTTTT.

This chain joins TRBV25-1 and TRBJ2-2; tentative D call: TRBD1 (6 bases). Trimming took off 3 bases at V and 7 bases at J, with 12 bases between the two ends. The CDR3 is 14 residues long. CDR1 is MGHDK and CDR2 is SYGVNS in the germline V gene. The CDR3 region is CASSDQGSVGELFF. CDR3 nucleotide sequence: TGTGCCAGCAGTGACCAGGGGTCTGTCGGGGAGCTGTTTTTT.

The chain uses TRBV30 and TRBJ2-3; tentatively, D is TRBD1 or TRBD2 (5 bases each). Germline V gives CDR1 GTSNPN, CDR2 SVGIG (reference sequence). Between the trimmed V and J ends, which lost 3 bases and 9 bases, there was a span of 16 bases. CDR3 length: 13 residues. The DNA of the CDR3 is TGTGCCTGGAGGCCGCAGACTGGGGGAACGCAGTATTTT. Protein: CAWRPQTGGTQYF.

This chain links TRBV30 with TRBJ2-5; D is uncertain. Trimming left V 4 bases short and J 4 bases short, with 10 bases between. Germline V lookup: CDR1 GTSNPN, CDR2 SVGIG (reference sequence). The CDR3 has 12 residues. The CDR3 loop reads CAWTVWAETQYF. Here the CDR3 DNA reads TGTGCCTGGACCGTGTGGGCAGAGACCCAGTACTTC.

This sequence joins TRBV5-1 and TRBJ2-7, with 10 bases matching TRBD2. Germline-derived CDR1 and CDR2 are SGHRS and YFSETQ. The CDR3 has 13 amino acids. V trimming: 6 bases; J trimming: 5 bases; junction bases outside the gene matches: 5. CDR3 bases: TGCGCCAGCAATCAAGCGGGAGGGAACGAGCAGTACTTC. Encoded protein: CASNQAGGNEQYF. The variable domain in full, completed from reference TRBV5-1 and TRBJ2-7, reads KAGVTQTPRYLIKTRGQQVTLSCSPISGHRSVSWYQQTPGQGLQFLFEYFSETQRNKGNFPGRFSGRQFSNSRSEMNVSTLELGDSALYLCASNQAGGNEQYFGPGTRLTVT.

The CDR3 here is CAWSTGTNQPQHF. DNA of the CDR3: TGTGCCTGGAGCACAGGGACCAATCAGCCCCAGCATTTT. This chain links TRBV30 with TRBJ1-5; TRBD1 is a possible D gene (6 bases). Looked up from germline, CDR1 is GTSNPN and CDR2 is SVGIG (reference sequence). The V and J ends lost 3 bases and 3 bases respectively, with 9 bases between them. The CDR3 extends over 13 amino acids.

This clone was seen a single time. The chain recombines TRBV28 with TRBJ2-7, with 9 bases that match TRBD2. CDR1 is MDHEN, CDR2 SYDVKM, per germline. V trimming: 9 bases; J trimming: 3 bases; junction bases outside the gene matches: 9. The CDR3 loop spans 14 amino acids. The CDR3 bases are TGTGCCAGTCTAGCGGGGTCGACGGACTACGAGCAGTACTTC. Translated: CASLAGSTDYEQYF.